The next 21 T cell receptor beta chains were all read from a single sample in a study of tissue T cells after allogeneic stem cell transplantation. TCRdb keeps only in-frame clones here, not all; method: immunoSEQ multiplex PCR. The sample shows roughly 6,600 clones, about 47% of them seen only once. As for time point: mouse harvest day 7 after allogeneic transplant. Mouse grafts combined 10^7 T-cell-depleted bone marrow cells with 10^6 splenic CD5+ T cells. Sequencing was carried out using lymph node tissue. The receptors derive from a female BALB/c mouse given C57BL/6 T cells with graft-versus-host disease after an allogeneic hematopoietic cell transplant.

In the case of this clone: The gene names here belong to mouse. The CDR3 is cut off 1 residue early in the read; its end comes from the germline J gene. The chain employs TRBV13-2 and TRBJ2-1; D is unresolved. Trimming pared 2 bases from V and 0 bases from J, leaving 3 bases between. This CDR3 is 13 amino acids long. Germline V gene sequence: CDR1 NNHNN, CDR2 SYGAGS (reference sequence). The CDR3 DNA, read in part, is TGTGCCAGCGGTGAAGATAACTATGCTGAGCAGTTC. It is translated as CASGEDNYAEQF. The full CDR3 reads CASGEDNYAEQFF.

A few counts support this clone. Gene names are mouse gene names. Coverage ceases 1 residue before the CDR3 finishes, and the germline J gene fills in the end. This chain uses TRBV2 with TRBJ2-3; 10 bases map to TRBD2. The germline gives CDR1 LGHNA, CDR2 YSYQKL. V was clipped by 0 bases and J by 4 bases; unmatched bases: 7. The CDR3 consists of 17 residues. The covered CDR3 bases are TGTGCCAGCAGCCAAGATGGCTGGGGGGGCGCTTCAGAAACGCTGTAT. Its protein is CASSQDGWGGASETLY. The entire CDR3 sequence reads CASSQDGWGGASETLYF.

This clone has a handful of counts. Gene labels here are mouse ones. The read finishes 1 residue shy of the CDR3 end, and the germline J gene is used to complete it. V gene TRBV24 combines with J gene TRBJ2-4; D is uncertain. Germline assignment: CDR1 KGHTA and CDR2 FRNEEI. The CDR3 sequence is 13 residues long. Between the trimmed V and J ends, which lost 2 bases and 4 bases, there was a span of 7 bases. CDR3 residues: CASSLGQKNTLYF. CDR3 bases read: TGTGCCAGCAGTCTGGGTCAGAAAAACACCTTGTAC.

As for this clone: The genes and germline here are from mouse. The read terminates 1 residue ahead of where the CDR3 ends, so the germline J gene completes it. The J gene is TRBJ1-6, the V gene TRBV13-2, with TRBD1 matching over 7 bases. TRBJ1-6 is known as an ORF, though its function is uncertain. The CDR3 has 15 amino acids. CDR1 and CDR2 from the germline V gene are NNHNN and SYGAGS (reference sequence). J gave up 7 bases and V 2 bases, and 6 bases lay outside the gene matches. The CDR3 DNA, read in part, is TGTGCCAGCGGTGACCTACAGGGGCGGAATTCGCCCCTCTAC. Its translation: CASGDLQGRNSPLY. The entire CDR3 is CASGDLQGRNSPLYF.

For this clone: Gene names refer to mouse genes. The DNA ends 1 residue before the CDR3 does, and the rest of the CDR3 is filled in from the germline J gene. The V call is TRBV12-1, the J call TRBJ2-7, with D perhaps TRBD2 (6 bases). The V gene's germline CDR1 is SGHSN and CDR2 HYEKVE. The CDR3 covers 14 residues. Trimming took off 1 base at V and 0 bases at J, with 9 bases between the two ends. CDR3: CASSLGLSSYEQYF. CDR3 bases read: TGTGCCAGCTCTCTGGGACTAAGCTCCTATGAACAGTAC. Combining the CDR3 with reference TRBV12-1 and TRBJ2-7 gives the whole variable domain DSGVVQSPRHIIKEKGGRSVLTCIPISGHSNVVWYQQTLGKELKFLIQHYEKVERDKGFLPSRFSVQQFDDYHSEMNMSALELEDSAMYFCASSLGLSSYEQYFGPGTRLTVL.

On this clone: The genes are named according to mouse. The CDR3 is cut off 1 residue early in the read; its end comes from the germline J gene. The J gene is TRBJ2-1, the V gene TRBV4; 11 bases fit TRBD2. Looked up from germline, CDR1 is LGHDT and CDR2 is YNNKQL (reference sequence). V lost 4 bases and J lost 1; bases outside the gene matches: 0. This CDR3 comprises 15 residues. CDR3 loop: CASSWDWGNYAEQFF. Partial CDR3 DNA: TGTGCCAGCAGCTGGGACTGGGGGAACTATGCTGAGCAGTTC.

This clone was seen only a few times. The listed genes are named as in mouse. The read halts 1 residue ahead of the CDR3 end, with the missing end drawn from the germline J gene. The chain links TRBV26 to TRBJ1-1; 8 nucleotides align to TRBD1. The CDR3 has 14 residues. The V and J ends lost 2 bases and 1 base, in that order; junction bases with no gene match: 0. CDR1 and CDR2 from the germline V gene are KGHPV and FQNQEV (reference sequence). The DNA read from the CDR3 is TGTGCCAGCAGTCTGGGACAGGGAAACACAGAAGTCTTC. It yields the protein CASSLGQGNTEVF. Given in full, the CDR3 is CASSLGQGNTEVFF.

As concerns this clone: These gene names are mouse names. From the germline J gene comes the end of the CDR3, since the read stops 1 residue before it. The rearrangement uses TRBV16 and TRBJ1-1; 7 bases fit TRBD1. The length of the CDR3 is 13 residues. CDR1 and CDR2 (germline): SGHSA, FRNQAP. With V trimmed by 2 bases and J by 3 bases, 0 bases remained unmatched. Here the CDR3 reads CASSLQGDTEVFF. CDR3 DNA, as far as it was read: TGTGCAAGCAGCTTACAGGGGGACACAGAAGTCTTC.

Regarding this clone: Gene names and germline match the mouse. Coverage ceases 1 residue before the CDR3 finishes, and the germline J gene fills in the end. This chain connects TRBV19 to TRBJ2-3; D may be TRBD2 (7 bases). V was clipped by 2 bases and J by 1 base, with 11 bases between them. Germline V gene sequence: CDR1 FNHDT, CDR2 SITEND (reference sequence). The CDR3 consists of 15 residues. Partial CDR3 DNA: TGTGCCAGCAGTATGAGGGGGGGTGGTGCAGAAACGCTGTAT. It translates to CASSMRGGGAETLY. The whole CDR3 sequence is CASSMRGGGAETLYF.

This clone was picked up one time. Mouse gene names and germline throughout. Read data end 1 residue before the CDR3 end; the end is taken from the germline J gene. The rearrangement joins TRBV1 to TRBJ1-1; D not certain. Germline CDR1 reads NSQYPW; CDR2 reads LRSPGD (reference sequence). CDR3 length: 11 amino acids. V was shortened by 1 base and J by 7 bases, with 4 bases between the two germline ends. The CDR3 bases that were read are TGCACCTGCAGTGCAGGGGTAGAAGTCTTC. It yields the protein CTCSAGVEVF. The whole CDR3 protein reads CTCSAGVEVFF.

As to this clone: Germline and genes here are mouse. The DNA read from the CDR3 is TGTGCCAGCAGCCAAGACTGGGGGGACACCCAGTAC. Protein product: CASSQDWGDTQY. The full CDR3 is CASSQDWGDTQYF. This rearrangement joins TRBV5 to TRBJ2-5; 7 bases are a match to TRBD2. Coverage ceases 1 residue before the CDR3 finishes, and the germline J gene fills in the end. CDR1 and CDR2 from the germline V gene are LGHNA and YNLKQL (reference sequence). This CDR3 comprises 13 residues. J was trimmed by 6 bases and V by 0 bases; bases with no gene match: 0.

Worth noting for this clone: Gene names denote mouse genes. The read terminates 1 residue ahead of where the CDR3 ends, so the germline J gene completes it. This sequence joins TRBV26 and TRBJ2-5; D gene uncertain. Between the trimmed V and J ends, which lost 4 bases and 0 bases, there was a span of 2 bases. CDR1 KGHPV and CDR2 FQNQEV come from the germline V gene (reference sequence). The CDR3 spans 12 residues. The sequenced CDR3 bases are TGTGCCAGCAGTCCGAACCAAGACACCCAGTAC. Its translation: CASSPNQDTQY. The whole CDR3 reads CASSPNQDTQYF.

A remark on this clone: Gene names are mouse gene names. With the read ending 1 residue before the CDR3 end, the germline J gene is used to fill in that end. The chain joins TRBV26 to TRBJ2-2, with D unresolved. V lost 2 bases, J lost 0 bases, and 4 bases lay in between. Germline V lookup: CDR1 KGHPV, CDR2 FQNQEV (reference sequence). The CDR3 has 14 residues. The CDR3 sequence is CASSLGANTGQLYF. CDR3 bases read: TGTGCCAGCAGTCTGGGAGCAAACACCGGGCAGCTCTAC.

By share, this clone counts as medium-sized. These gene names are mouse names. The CDR3 end falls 1 residue outside the read, so it is completed with the germline J gene. V gene TRBV16 combines with J gene TRBJ2-7; D uncertain. The CDR3 runs 14 residues. Germline CDR1 and CDR2: SGHSA and FRNQAP. Trimming stripped 0 bases from V and 0 bases from J, with 6 bases between. The sequenced part of the CDR3 DNA is TGTGCAAGCAGCTTAGATTTCAGCTCCTATGAACAGTAC. Translation gives CASSLDFSSYEQY. The full CDR3 reads CASSLDFSSYEQYF.

This clone was detected only once. Gene names denote mouse genes. The sequenced part of the CDR3 DNA is TGTGCCAGCAGTCTGTACCAGGGACGCAACGAAAGATTATTT. This encodes CASSLYQGRNERLF. The complete CDR3 sequence is CASSLYQGRNERLFF. The chain has TRBV26 and TRBJ1-4, with a possible D match to TRBD1 (5 bases). The CDR3 is cut off 1 residue early in the read; its end comes from the germline J gene. The CDR3 runs 15 residues. Germline V gene lookup returns CDR1 KGHPV and CDR2 FQNQEV (reference sequence). The ends were cut back, 1 base at V and 4 bases at J, with 10 bases in the middle.

On this clone: Gene names follow the mouse nomenclature. The observed sequence ends 1 residue before the CDR3 terminus, with the missing tail filled in from the germline J gene. This chain uses TRBV26 with TRBJ1-4, with no clear D. This CDR3 has 16 residues. CDR1 and CDR2 (germline): KGHPV, FQNQEV (reference sequence). Between the trimmed V and J ends, which lost 4 bases and 0 bases, there was a span of 12 bases. Partial CDR3 DNA: TGTGCCAGCAGTCCCAGGCAATCTCTTTCCAACGAAAGATTATTT. Amino acid sequence: CASSPRQSLSNERLF. The CDR3 in its entirety is CASSPRQSLSNERLFF.

In its sample, this clone was seen a few times. The listed genes are named as in mouse. The missing CDR3 end, 1 residue past where the read stops, is filled in from the germline J gene. The chain uses TRBV26 and TRBJ1-4; 9 bases fit TRBD1. CDR3 length: 16 residues. The V gene's germline CDR1 is KGHPV and CDR2 FQNQEV (reference sequence). The V segment lost 2 bases and the J segment 1 base; nucleotides outside the gene matches: 2. Incomplete CDR3 DNA: TGTGCCAGCAGTCTGATGGACAGGGGTTCCAACGAAAGATTATTT. Protein product: CASSLMDRGSNERLF. From start to end, the CDR3 is CASSLMDRGSNERLFF. The variable domain in full, completed from reference TRBV26 and TRBJ1-4, reads NSKVIQTPRYLVKGQGQKAKMRCIPEKGHPVVFWYQQNKNNEFKFLINFQNQEVLQQIDMTEKRFSAECPSNSPCSLEIQSSEAGDSALYLCASSLMDRGSNERLFFGHGTKLSVL.

A remark on this clone: All gene names here are mouse names. The CDR3 end is not reached by the read, which stops 1 residue before it; the germline J gene fills it in. V and J are TRBV13-2 and TRBJ1-2; 9 bases are shared with TRBD1. The germline V gene has CDR1 NNHNN and CDR2 SYGAGS (reference sequence). This CDR3 contains 14 residues. Trimming took 3 bases from V and 4 from J; bases not matched to a gene: 4. The sequenced CDR3 bases are TGTGCCAGCGGTGGCGGACAGGGGATCTCCGACTACACC. It codes for CASGGGQGISDYT. The complete CDR3 protein is CASGGGQGISDYTF.

Turning to this clone: Gene and germline names: mouse. The read terminates 1 residue ahead of where the CDR3 ends, so the germline J gene completes it. V gene TRBV16 combines with J gene TRBJ1-4; D might be TRBD1 (5 bases). Germline V CDR1 and CDR2: SGHSA, FRNQAP. The CDR3 length is 13 residues. V dropped 1 base and J dropped 7 bases, with 7 bases sitting between them. CDR3 bases read: TGTGCAAGCAGCTTAGGGGGGAGCGAAAGATTATTT. Its protein product is CASSLGGSERLF. The entire CDR3 sequence reads CASSLGGSERLFF.

In regard to this clone: Gene names follow the mouse nomenclature. Coverage ceases 1 residue before the CDR3 finishes, and the germline J gene fills in the end. The V call is TRBV19, the J call TRBJ2-2; 9 bases line up with TRBD1. Germline assignment: CDR1 FNHDT and CDR2 SITEND (reference sequence). This CDR3 region has 16 residues. The J segment lost 2 bases and the V segment lost 2 bases, leaving 4 bases of the junction unmatched. CDR3 bases read: TGTGCCAGCAGTATCCCCGGGACAGGGAACACCGGGCAGCTCTAC. This gives the protein CASSIPGTGNTGQLY. The whole CDR3 sequence reads CASSIPGTGNTGQLYF.

Comment on this clone: Gene labels here are mouse ones. The observed sequence ends 1 residue before the CDR3 terminus, with the missing tail filled in from the germline J gene. The chain recombines TRBV2 with TRBJ2-1; 7 positions match TRBD2. Germline V gives CDR1 LGHNA, CDR2 YSYQKL. The J segment lost 1 base and the V segment lost 1 base, leaving 4 bases of the junction unmatched. The CDR3 runs to 16 residues. The part of the CDR3 DNA that was read is TGTGCCAGCAGCCAAGCGCCGGGGGGGAACTATGCTGAGCAGTTC. Translation gives CASSQAPGGNYAEQF. The entire CDR3 reads CASSQAPGGNYAEQFF.